The rows below give T cell receptor beta chains drawn from one sample of a study of blood T cell repertoires in COVID-19. The repertoire was sequenced with immunoSEQ multiplex PCR; TCRdb's copy has only in-frame clones and lacks some. The sample records 80,000 or so clones, over 80% being singletons. Sample: peripheral blood. Every receptor here comes from a human donor in a cohort sampled during active COVID-19. CDR3s include the opening cysteine and the closing phenylalanine or tryptophan. A D gene is named only where the DNA matches it firmly. Clone size is stated in some rows and not others, as once, few, many or a class when expanded.

>NA|TRBV5-4|16|TRBJ1-4|TRBD1
CASSPGPTGGNEKLFF
TGTGCCAGCAGCCCGGGCCCGACAGGGGGTAATGAAAAACTGTTTTTT
>NA|TRBV5-1|16|TRBJ2-7|TRBD2
CASSSLAGGPSYEQYF
TGCGCCAGCAGCTCTCTAGCGGGGGGGCCTTCATACGAGCAGTACTTC
>NA|TRBV7-2|12|TRBJ2-2|NA
CASSRQNGELFF
TGTGCCAGCAGCAGACAGAACGGGGAGCTGTTTTTT
>NA|TRBV7-2|17|TRBJ2-5|TRBD2
CASSPRLAGGWRETQYF
TGTGCCAGCAGCCCGAGACTAGCGGGGGGTTGGCGGGAGACCCAGTACTTC
>NA|TRBV7-9|17|TRBJ2-7|NA
CASSSDRSGDALYEQYF
TGTGCCAGCAGCTCCGACCGTTCAGGGGACGCGCTTTACGAGCAGTACTTC
>NA|TRBV29-1|13|TRBJ2-5|NA
CSVDTTTQETQYF
TGCAGCGTTGACACGACAACTCAAGAGACCCAGTACTTC
>once|TRBV25-1|10|TRBJ2-1|NA
CASSLDEQFF
TGTGCCAGCAGTCTAGATGAGCAGTTCTTC
>NA|TRBV2|14|TRBJ2-4|NA
CASTEGDLKNIQYF
TGTGCCAGCACCGAGGGGGACCTCAAAAACATTCAGTACTTC
>NA|TRBV2|12|TRBJ1-1|NA
CARSSGGTEAFF
TGTGCCAGATCCTCGGGGGGCACTGAAGCTTTCTTT
>NA|TRBV2|16|TRBJ1-6|TRBD1
CASSEVRQGLNSPLHF
TGTGCCAGCAGTGAAGTAAGACAGGGTCTCAATTCACCCCTCCACTTT
>once|TRBV5-1|15|TRBJ1-1|TRBD1
CASTIDRAMNTEAFF
TGCGCCAGCACGATAGACAGGGCTATGAACACTGAAGCTTTCTTT
>NA|TRBV5-1|16|TRBJ2-3|NA
CASSLEPGRGIDTQYF
TGCGCCAGCAGCTTGGAACCAGGGAGGGGGATAGATACGCAGTATTTT
>once|TRBV6-5|14|TRBJ2-3|TRBD2
CAVSGGRAPDTQYF
TGTGCCGTGTCGGGGGGTAGGGCACCAGATACGCAGTATTTT
>NA|TRBV28|18|TRBJ2-4|TRBD2
CASSDSGSGGIAKNIQYF
TGTGCCAGCAGCGACAGCGGGAGCGGGGGTATAGCCAAAAACATTCAGTACTTC
>NA|TRBV12-5|13|TRBJ2-7|NA
CASGSTTVYEQYF
TGTGCTAGTGGTTCCACGACAGTTTACGAGCAGTACTTC
>NA|TRBV3-1/TRBV3-2|15|TRBJ2-1|TRBD2
CASSHPRRGVDEQFF
TGTGCCAGCAGCCACCCTCGGCGGGGGGTCGATGAGCAGTTCTTC
>NA|TRBV12-5|12|TRBJ2-1|NA
CASGVGGGEQFF
TGTGCTAGTGGCGTGGGAGGCGGTGAGCAGTTCTTC
>NA|TRBV19|12|TRBJ2-7|NA
CAENRPTPGQYF
TGTGCCGAGAACCGTCCAACTCCTGGGCAGTACTTC
>NA|TRBV5-5|17|TRBJ2-7|TRBD1
CASSLRSGTGDSHEQYF
TGTGCCAGCAGCTTGAGGTCCGGGACAGGGGATTCCCACGAGCAGTACTTC
>few|TRBV19|15|TRBJ1-6|NA
CASSIGGLGNSPLHF
TGTGCCAGTAGTATAGGAGGGTTGGGAAATTCACCCCTCCACTTT
>NA|TRBV19|16|TRBJ2-7|TRBD1
CASSSFRDRGSYEQYF
TGTGCCAGTAGTTCCTTCAGGGACAGGGGGTCCTACGAGCAGTACTTC
>few|TRBV11-3|15|TRBJ2-5|TRBD1
CAGCRDRGLQETQYF
TGTGCCGGATGCCGGGACAGGGGCCTGCAAGAGACCCAGTACTTC